Following are 31 T cell receptor beta chains from one sample sequenced in a study of blood T cell repertoires in COVID-19. Sequenced by immunoSEQ multiplex PCR; TCRdb stores in-frame clones only, minus some. The sample has 190,000 or so clones; about 83% are singletons. The sequencing sample was made of peripheral blood. These receptors were obtained from a woman between 18 and 30 years old who had recovered from COVID-19.

The genes are TRBV6-2 or TRBV6-3 and TRBJ2-6; 7 bases fit TRBD1. Per germline, CDR1 MNHEY and CDR2 SVGEGT. Losses at the gene ends were 2 bases for V and 4 bases for J; bases not matched to a gene: 11. The CDR3 runs 18 residues. This CDR3 is CASSYGVPTGAGANVLTF. The CDR3 DNA is TGTGCCAGCAGTTACGGGGTACCCACAGGGGCCGGGGCCAACGTCCTGACTTTC.

This clone was counted once. The genes are TRBV7-3 and TRBJ1-1; possibly TRBD1 for D (5 bases). Trimming took off 5 bases at V and 1 base at J, with 8 bases between the two ends. The CDR3 loop spans 13 amino acids. Germline lookup yields CDR1 SGHTA and CDR2 FQGTGA. CDR3 amino acids: CASSKTENTEAFF. The CDR3 nucleotides are TGTGCCAGCAGCAAGACAGAGAACACTGAAGCTTTCTTT.

The chain employs TRBV6-5 and TRBJ1-6, with D possibly TRBD1 on 5 matching bases. The CDR3 is made up of 15 amino acids. Trimming shortened V by 2 bases and J by 4 bases, and 9 bases separated the two germline ends. Germline-derived CDR1 and CDR2 are MNHEY and SVGAGI. The CDR3 coding sequence is TGTGCCAGCAGTTACGGGGGGGTGTATAATTCACCCCTCCACTTT. This encodes CASSYGGVYNSPLHF.

This sequence joins TRBV15 and TRBJ2-6; a possible D gene is TRBD1 (5 bases). In germline, CDR1 is LNHNV, CDR2 YYDKDF (reference sequence). This CDR3 spans 15 amino acids. Between the trimmed V and J ends, which lost 6 bases and 2 bases, there was a span of 11 bases. CDR3 DNA sequence: TGTGCCACCAGTCCAGCCAGGGCTGGGGCCAACGTCCTGACTTTC. Translated, it gives CATSPARAGANVLTF.

The chain recombines TRBV9 with TRBJ1-4; D is perhaps TRBD1 (6 bases). Trimming left V 1 base short and J 3 bases short, with 13 bases between. The CDR3 totals 16 residues. Germline CDR1 is SGDLS and CDR2 is YYNGEE. CDR3 sequence (DNA): TGTGCCAGCAGCGTAACCCCAGGGGCAGCTAATGAAAAACTGTTTTTT. This translates into CASSVTPGAANEKLFF. The full variable domain, in which reference TRBV9 and TRBJ1-4 provide the parts outside the CDR3, is DSGVTQTPKHLITATGQRVTLRCSPRSGDLSVYWYQQSLDQGLQFLIQYYNGEERAKGNILERFSAQQFPDLHSELNLSSLELGDSALYFCASSVTPGAANEKLFFGSGTQLSVL.

This chain links TRBV9 with TRBJ1-3, with 7 bases fitting TRBD1. The CDR3 has 16 residues. The junction had 5 bases not matched to a gene; V was cut back by 2 bases and J by 0 bases. Germline-derived CDR1 and CDR2 are SGDLS and YYNGEE. The CDR3 protein is CASSVEWDSSGNTIYF. In DNA form, the CDR3 reads TGTGCCAGCAGCGTGGAATGGGACAGCTCTGGAAACACCATATATTTT.

The V and J genes are TRBV12-3 or TRBV12-4 and TRBJ2-6; D not certain. The CDR3 consists of 13 residues. V was cut by 3 bases and J by 11 bases, with 11 bases left in between. Here the CDR3 reads CASSLPIVDVLTF. The CDR3, as DNA: TGTGCCAGCAGTTTGCCCATAGTGGACGTCCTGACTTTC.

The rearrangement joins TRBV18 to TRBJ2-7, with D possibly TRBD2 on 5 matching bases. V lost 4 bases to trimming and J lost 3 bases, with 10 bases between them. The length of the CDR3 is 13 residues. Germline loops: CDR1 KGHSH, CDR2 LQKENI. The CDR3 sequence is CASSQTEDYEQYV. In DNA form, the CDR3 reads TGTGCCAGCTCACAAACGGAGGACTACGAGCAGTACGTC.

The V and J genes are TRBV4-3 and TRBJ1-1; TRBD1 is a possible D gene (6 bases). The V gene's germline CDR1 is LGHNA and CDR2 YSLEER. The CDR3 has 15 residues. Trimming took 5 bases from V and 0 from J, leaving 13 bases between them. As DNA, the CDR3 is TGCGCCAGCAGCTACGAACAGGGAATGAACACTGAAGCTTTCTTT. It specifies CASSYEQGMNTEAFF.

The V gene is TRBV6-5, the J gene TRBJ2-1, with 8 bases identical to TRBD2. Trimming removed 8 bases from V and 1 base from J; junction bases left unmatched: 4. The CDR3 has 14 amino acids. Germline CDR1 reads MNHEY; CDR2 reads SVGAGI. CDR3 region: CASLGGRSYNEQFF. DNA for the CDR3: TGTGCCAGCCTCGGCGGGAGGTCCTACAATGAGCAGTTCTTC.

The chain uses TRBV14 and TRBJ2-3; D gene ambiguous. Germline V gene sequence: CDR1 SGHDN, CDR2 FVKESK. The CDR3 totals 12 residues. V lost 5 bases and J 3 bases, leaving 6 bases between the germline ends. The CDR3 loop reads CASSVQTDTQYF. Here the CDR3 DNA reads TGTGCCAGCAGCGTCCAGACAGATACGCAGTATTTT. Full variable domain (rest looked up from reference TRBV14 and TRBJ2-3): EAGVTQFPSHSVIEKGQTVTLRCDPISGHDNLYWYRRVMGKEIKFLLHFVKESKQDESGMPNNRFLAERTGGTYSTLKVQPAELEDSGVYFCASSVQTDTQYFGPGTRLTVL.

J is TRBJ2-2 and V is TRBV6-4; 8 bases are a match to TRBD1. Trimming took 6 bases from V and 4 from J; bases not matched to a gene: 4. There are 14 residues in the CDR3. Germline loops: CDR1 MRHNA, CDR2 SNTAGT. The CDR3 DNA follows: TGTGCCAGCAGCCCACAGGGGGGCACCGGGGAGCTGTTTTTT. Translating it yields CASSPQGGTGELFF.

This sequence joins TRBV10-3 and TRBJ1-1; 9 bases fit TRBD1. The CDR3 extends over 13 amino acids. V shed 7 bases, J shed 3 bases, and the junction held 3 bases outside the gene matches. CDR1 and CDR2 (germline): ENHRY, SYGVKD. The CDR3 nucleotides read TGTGCCATCATGGGGACAGGGTACACTGAAGCTTTCTTT. It codes for CAIMGTGYTEAFF.

This clone was found a few times. This chain links TRBV6-4 with TRBJ2-3, with 10 bases aligning to TRBD2. Germline values: CDR1 MRHNA, CDR2 SNTAGT. Unmatched junction bases numbered 2, after V lost 0 bases and J lost 2 bases. This CDR3 has 16 amino acids. The CDR3 reads CASSDSSGGATDTQYF. CDR3 sequence (DNA): TGTGCCAGCAGTGACTCGAGCGGGGGGGCCACAGATACGCAGTATTTT.

This clone was counted a few times. This chain connects TRBV2 to TRBJ2-5, with TRBD2 identical over 11 bases. The CDR3 loop spans 18 amino acids. V was pared by 0 bases and J by 5 bases, with 11 bases of the junction left unmatched. From germline, CDR1 is SNHLY and CDR2 FYNNEI. The chain's CDR3 is CASSEAQLAGGIFETQYF. The CDR3 nucleotides are TGTGCCAGCAGTGAAGCGCAGTTAGCGGGGGGGATATTCGAGACCCAGTACTTC.

The rearrangement links TRBV7-9 to TRBJ2-5, with 10 nucleotides matching TRBD1. CDR1 and CDR2 (germline): SEHNR, FQNEAQ (reference sequence). Losses at the gene ends were 4 bases for V and 1 base for J; bases not matched to a gene: 6. The CDR3 runs 16 residues. In DNA form, the CDR3 reads TGTGCCAGCAGCTCGACAGGGGGCTCTGGCCAAGAGACCCAGTACTTC. Its translation: CASSSTGGSGQETQYF.

This clone occurred a few times. The J gene is TRBJ1-1, the V gene TRBV19; D perhaps matches TRBD1 (6 bases). The CDR3 sequence is 16 residues long. The germline gives CDR1 LNHDA, CDR2 SQIVND (reference sequence). Trimming shortened V by 6 bases and J by 0 bases, and 17 bases separated the two germline ends. CDR3 nucleotides: TGTGCCAGTAGCCTCTCGCGGCCAGGGGTGAACACTGAAGCTTTCTTT. It codes for CASSLSRPGVNTEAFF. The variable domain in full, completed from reference TRBV19 and TRBJ1-1, reads DGGITQSPKYLFRKEGQNVTLSCEQNLNHDAMYWYRQDPGQGLRLIYYSQIVNDFQKGDIAEGYSVSREKKESFPLTVTSAQKNPTAFYLCASSLSRPGVNTEAFFGQGTRLTVV.

This chain connects TRBV2 to TRBJ1-3, with 7 nucleotides matching TRBD1. V lost 5 bases, J lost 0 bases, and 4 bases stayed unmatched. This CDR3 has 15 amino acids. Germline assignment: CDR1 SNHLY and CDR2 FYNNEI. CDR3 sequence reads: CASSTGALSGNTIYF. CDR3 DNA sequence: TGTGCCAGCAGTACAGGGGCCCTCTCTGGAAACACCATATATTTT.

In its sample, this clone was seen once. J is TRBJ2-1 and V is TRBV29-1, with 9 bases aligning to TRBD2. Germline values: CDR1 SQVTM, CDR2 ANQGSEA. This CDR3 contains 14 residues. Germline trimming cut 3 bases from V and 4 bases from J; bases unmatched to any gene: 4. CDR3 amino acids: CSVDGGGAYNEQFF. The CDR3 nucleotides are TGCAGCGTTGATGGCGGGGGGGCTTACAATGAGCAGTTCTTC.

This clone was counted only a few times. The V call is TRBV5-6, the J call TRBJ1-1; D not certain. This CDR3 contains 11 residues. The germline V gene encodes CDR1 SGHDT and CDR2 YYEEEE. The V end was cut by 5 bases, the J end by 3 bases, with 5 bases between. CDR3: CASSLDTEAFF. CDR3 DNA sequence: TGTGCCAGCAGTTTAGACACTGAAGCTTTCTTT.

This chain connects TRBV19 to TRBJ1-2; 7 positions agree with TRBD1. V lost 1 base to trimming and J lost 2 bases; unmatched junction nucleotides: 7. From germline, CDR1 is LNHDA and CDR2 SQIVND (reference sequence). This CDR3 has 16 amino acids. The chain's CDR3 is CASSIGTGAQNYGYTF. Here the CDR3 DNA reads TGTGCCAGTAGTATAGGAACAGGGGCACAAAACTATGGCTACACCTTC.

The chain carries TRBV7-2 and TRBJ1-2; 8 nucleotides agree with TRBD1. There are 14 residues in the CDR3. Germline V CDR1 and CDR2: SGHTA, FQGNSA. V was clipped by 8 bases and J by 5 bases; unmatched bases: 10. CDR3 sequence reads: CASAQAGGWYGYTF. The CDR3 nucleotides read TGTGCCAGCGCCCAGGCAGGGGGCTGGTATGGCTACACCTTC. Drawing the rest from reference TRBV7-2 and TRBJ1-2, the complete variable domain is GAGVSQSPSNKVTEKGKDVELRCDPISGHTALYWYRQSLGQGLEFLIYFQGNSAPDKSGLPSDRFSAERTGGSVSTLTIQRTQQEDSAVYLCASAQAGGWYGYTFGSGTRLTVV.

The chain links TRBV24-1 to TRBJ2-6; 7 bases map to TRBD1. V lost 4 bases and J lost 1; bases outside the gene matches: 3. The CDR3 is made up of 16 amino acids. The germline CDR1 and CDR2 sequences are KGHDR and SFDVKD. The CDR3 protein is CATSDGTVSGANVLTF. The CDR3 DNA sequence: TGTGCCACCAGTGACGGGACAGTATCTGGGGCCAACGTCCTGACTTTC.

This rearrangement joins TRBV2 to TRBJ1-5; the D gene is possibly TRBD1 (6 bases). The V end lost 7 bases, the J end lost 2 bases, and 9 bases lay between the germline ends. Germline lookup yields CDR1 SNHLY and CDR2 FYNNEI. This CDR3 has 13 amino acids. CDR3 loop: CASMSGGNQPQHF. The CDR3 nucleotides are TGTGCCAGCATGTCAGGGGGCAATCAGCCCCAGCATTTT.

The CDR3 sequence: CASSLMGPQRAYNEQFF. In nucleotides, the CDR3 is TGCGCCAGCAGCTTAATGGGCCCCCAGCGGGCCTACAATGAGCAGTTCTTC. J is TRBJ2-1 and V is TRBV5-1; tentative D call: TRBD2 (6 bases). Trimming took off 2 bases at V and 2 bases at J, with 17 bases between the two ends. CDR3 length equals 17 residues. Germline V gene data show CDR1 as SGHRS and CDR2 as YFSETQ.

The rearrangement links TRBV6-5 to TRBJ2-1; TRBD2 might be the D (6 bases). The CDR3 consists of 12 residues. Trimming cost V 8 bases and J 2 bases, with 7 bases left between them. Germline V lookup: CDR1 MNHEY, CDR2 SVGAGI. The CDR3 DNA follows: TGTGCCAGCGGACTAACCTACAATGAGCAGTTCTTC. It codes for CASGLTYNEQFF.

J is TRBJ2-2 and V is TRBV2; tentatively, D is TRBD2 (6 bases). The length of the CDR3 is 15 residues. Trimming took 5 bases from V and 0 from J, leaving 10 bases between them. Per the germline V gene, CDR1 is SNHLY and CDR2 is FYNNEI. CDR3 sequence: CASSRAGTNTGELFF. DNA for the CDR3: TGTGCCAGCAGTCGGGCGGGGACGAACACCGGGGAGCTGTTTTTT.

This rearrangement joins TRBV15 to TRBJ2-2; D unclear. The V end was cut by 0 bases, the J end by 4 bases, with 6 bases between. There are 14 residues in the CDR3. Germline V lookup: CDR1 LNHNV, CDR2 YYDKDF (reference sequence). The CDR3, as DNA: TGTGCCACCAGCAGAGATTTTAGCACCGGGGAGCTGTTTTTT. Translating it yields CATSRDFSTGELFF.

This clone showed up just once. The V and J genes are TRBV7-9 and TRBJ2-1; 9 nucleotides align to TRBD2. The CDR3 is made up of 14 amino acids. Germline assignment: CDR1 SEHNR and CDR2 FQNEAQ (reference sequence). Trimming at V came to 1 base and at J to 7 bases, leaving 2 bases not matched to a gene. The CDR3 DNA reads as TGTGCCAGCAGCTTAGGGCTAGCGGGGAATGAGCAGTTCTTC. Amino acid sequence: CASSLGLAGNEQFF. Variable domain in full (rest from reference TRBV7-9 and TRBJ2-1): DTGVSQNPRHKITKRGQNVTFRCDPISEHNRLYWYRQTLGQGPEFLTYFQNEAQLEKSRLLSDRFSAERPKGSFSTLEIQRTEQGDSAMYLCASSLGLAGNEQFFGPGTRLTVL.

This chain connects TRBV6-2 or TRBV6-3 to TRBJ2-3, with 8 nucleotides matching TRBD1. Unmatched junction bases numbered 7, after V lost 6 bases and J lost 2 bases. The germline CDR1 and CDR2 sequences are MNHEY and SVGEGT. This CDR3 spans 15 amino acids. CDR3 sequence: CASSQGQEATDTQYF. The CDR3 coding sequence is TGTGCCAGCAGCCAGGGACAGGAGGCCACAGATACGCAGTATTTT.

V is TRBV3-1 (or the pseudogene TRBV3-2) and J is TRBJ1-1; 8 nucleotides match TRBD1. The CDR3 spans 15 residues. CDR1 and CDR2 from the germline V gene are LGHDT and YNNKEL (reference sequence). Trimming at V came to 4 bases and at J to 1 base, leaving 5 bases not matched to a gene. The CDR3 nucleotides are TGTGCCAGCAGCCCCTCGACAGGGGAGAACACTGAAGCTTTCTTT. Encoded protein: CASSPSTGENTEAFF.